This T cell receptor (beta chain) was identified during a study of shared clonotypes between healthy human individuals. Per germline, CDR1 MNHEY and CDR2 SMNVEV (reference sequence). This CDR3 region has 13 residues. Trimming removed 4 bases at V and 1 base at J, with 8 bases between. Generated by immunoSEQ multiplex PCR, the TCRdb table keeps only in-frame clones and is missing some. The table lists approximately 810,000 clones, 92% of them singletons, with less than 25% in the top ten. This clone was recorded once. Other DNA sequences in the same sample also yield this CDR3. Naive CD8 isolation took CD45RO-negative cells positively selected for CCR7 and excluded terminally differentiated effector memory CD45RA+ cells.

Sequenced: naive CD8+ T cells sorted from blood. This TCR was recovered from a man younger than 45 in good health. The chain employs TRBV27 and TRBJ2-7; the D gene is possibly TRBD1 (6 bases). CDR3 bases: TGTGCCAGCAGTTCGGACAGTTCCTACGAGCAGTACTTC. It encodes CASSSDSSYEQYF.